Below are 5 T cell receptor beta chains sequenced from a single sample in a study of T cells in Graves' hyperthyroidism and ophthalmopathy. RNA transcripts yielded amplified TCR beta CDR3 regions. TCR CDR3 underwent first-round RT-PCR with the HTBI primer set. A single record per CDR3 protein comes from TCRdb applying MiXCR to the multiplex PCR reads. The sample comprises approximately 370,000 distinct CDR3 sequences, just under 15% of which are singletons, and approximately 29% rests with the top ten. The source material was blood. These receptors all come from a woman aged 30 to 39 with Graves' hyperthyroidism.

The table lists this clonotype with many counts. This CDR3 reads CASSDRGRVVDTQYF. The CDR3 DNA reads TGTGCCAGCAGTGACAGGGGGCGCGTTGTCGATACGCAGTATTTT. The J gene is TRBJ2-3, the V gene TRBV6-1; 8 bases agree with TRBD1. Germline V gene sequence: CDR1 MNHNS, CDR2 SASEGT. V trimming: 3 bases; J trimming: 6 bases; junction bases outside the gene matches: 8. The CDR3 has 15 residues.

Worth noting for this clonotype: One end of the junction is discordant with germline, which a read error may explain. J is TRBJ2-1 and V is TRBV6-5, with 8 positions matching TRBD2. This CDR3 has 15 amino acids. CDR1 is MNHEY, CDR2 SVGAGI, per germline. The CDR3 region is CAGSSGTSHVYEQFF. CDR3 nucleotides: TGTGCCGGCAGTTCCGGGACTAGTCATGTCTATGAGCAGTTCTTC.

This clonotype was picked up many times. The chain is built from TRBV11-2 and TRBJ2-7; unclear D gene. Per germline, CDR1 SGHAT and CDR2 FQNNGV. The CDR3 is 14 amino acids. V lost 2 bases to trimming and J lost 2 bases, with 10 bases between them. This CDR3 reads CASSLKAGPYEQYF. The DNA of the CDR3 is TGTGCCAGCAGCTTAAAGGCAGGCCCCTACGAGCAGTACTTC. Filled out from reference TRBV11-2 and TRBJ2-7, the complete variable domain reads EAGVAQSPRYKIIEKRQSVAFWCNPISGHATLYWYQQILGQGPKLLIQFQNNGVVDDSQLPKDRFSAERLKGVDSTLKIQPAKLEDSAVYLCASSLKAGPYEQYFGPGTRLTVT.

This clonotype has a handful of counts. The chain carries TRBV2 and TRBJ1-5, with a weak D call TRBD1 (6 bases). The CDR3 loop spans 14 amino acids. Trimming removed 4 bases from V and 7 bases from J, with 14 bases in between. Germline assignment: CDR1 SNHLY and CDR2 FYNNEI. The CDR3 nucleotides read TGTGCCAGCAGTGGAGACAGGTCAGCCCAGCCCCAGCATTTT. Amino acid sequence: CASSGDRSAQPQHF. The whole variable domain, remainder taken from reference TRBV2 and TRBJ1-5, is EPEVTQTPSHQVTQMGQEVILRCVPISNHLYFYWYRQILGQKVEFLVSFYNNEISEKSEIFDDQFSVERPDGSNFTLKIRSTKLEDSAMYFCASSGDRSAQPQHFGDGTRLSIL.

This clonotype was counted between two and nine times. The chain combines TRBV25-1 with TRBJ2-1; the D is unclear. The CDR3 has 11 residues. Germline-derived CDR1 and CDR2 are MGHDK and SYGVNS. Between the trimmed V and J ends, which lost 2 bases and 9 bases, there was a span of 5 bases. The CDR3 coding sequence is TGTGCCAGCAGTGAACTGGGTGAGCAGTTCTTC. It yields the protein CASSELGEQFF.